This is a list of T cell receptor beta chains from one sample in a study of cytomegalovirus exposure and HLA in healthy donors. Sequenced by immunoSEQ multiplex PCR; TCRdb stores in-frame clones only, minus some. This table holds roughly 130,000 clones, around three quarters found once. Sequenced: PBMCs. Receptors originate from a man in his thirties or forties in good health and CMV-seronegative. The CDR3 runs from the conserved cysteine through the conserved F or W. The D gene is left open where the match is weak. The size field is filled for only some rows; it gives once, few, many or a size class.

V	size	D	J	CDR3
TRBV11-3	.	.	TRBJ1-1	CASSLGRNTEAFF
TRBV6-5	.	.	TRBJ1-1	CASITTRGERTEAFF
TRBV27	.	.	TRBJ1-5	CASSTTERNQPQHF
TRBV28	.	TRBD1	TRBJ1-1	CASSRDRGRWRGEAFF
TRBV9	.	TRBD2	TRBJ2-5	CASSASGWEETQYF
TRBV6-5	.	TRBD2	TRBJ2-6	CASSYTSGSGANVLTF
TRBV27	once	TRBD1	TRBJ2-7	CASSSRDRESEQYF
TRBV7-9	.	.	TRBJ1-1	CASSPAQGNTEAFF
TRBV25-1	once	.	TRBJ2-1	CASKRGEQFF
TRBV6-6	.	.	TRBJ1-6	CASSLPPMGGSSPLHF
TRBV27	.	TRBD2	TRBJ2-1	CASTEGTSGYNEQFF